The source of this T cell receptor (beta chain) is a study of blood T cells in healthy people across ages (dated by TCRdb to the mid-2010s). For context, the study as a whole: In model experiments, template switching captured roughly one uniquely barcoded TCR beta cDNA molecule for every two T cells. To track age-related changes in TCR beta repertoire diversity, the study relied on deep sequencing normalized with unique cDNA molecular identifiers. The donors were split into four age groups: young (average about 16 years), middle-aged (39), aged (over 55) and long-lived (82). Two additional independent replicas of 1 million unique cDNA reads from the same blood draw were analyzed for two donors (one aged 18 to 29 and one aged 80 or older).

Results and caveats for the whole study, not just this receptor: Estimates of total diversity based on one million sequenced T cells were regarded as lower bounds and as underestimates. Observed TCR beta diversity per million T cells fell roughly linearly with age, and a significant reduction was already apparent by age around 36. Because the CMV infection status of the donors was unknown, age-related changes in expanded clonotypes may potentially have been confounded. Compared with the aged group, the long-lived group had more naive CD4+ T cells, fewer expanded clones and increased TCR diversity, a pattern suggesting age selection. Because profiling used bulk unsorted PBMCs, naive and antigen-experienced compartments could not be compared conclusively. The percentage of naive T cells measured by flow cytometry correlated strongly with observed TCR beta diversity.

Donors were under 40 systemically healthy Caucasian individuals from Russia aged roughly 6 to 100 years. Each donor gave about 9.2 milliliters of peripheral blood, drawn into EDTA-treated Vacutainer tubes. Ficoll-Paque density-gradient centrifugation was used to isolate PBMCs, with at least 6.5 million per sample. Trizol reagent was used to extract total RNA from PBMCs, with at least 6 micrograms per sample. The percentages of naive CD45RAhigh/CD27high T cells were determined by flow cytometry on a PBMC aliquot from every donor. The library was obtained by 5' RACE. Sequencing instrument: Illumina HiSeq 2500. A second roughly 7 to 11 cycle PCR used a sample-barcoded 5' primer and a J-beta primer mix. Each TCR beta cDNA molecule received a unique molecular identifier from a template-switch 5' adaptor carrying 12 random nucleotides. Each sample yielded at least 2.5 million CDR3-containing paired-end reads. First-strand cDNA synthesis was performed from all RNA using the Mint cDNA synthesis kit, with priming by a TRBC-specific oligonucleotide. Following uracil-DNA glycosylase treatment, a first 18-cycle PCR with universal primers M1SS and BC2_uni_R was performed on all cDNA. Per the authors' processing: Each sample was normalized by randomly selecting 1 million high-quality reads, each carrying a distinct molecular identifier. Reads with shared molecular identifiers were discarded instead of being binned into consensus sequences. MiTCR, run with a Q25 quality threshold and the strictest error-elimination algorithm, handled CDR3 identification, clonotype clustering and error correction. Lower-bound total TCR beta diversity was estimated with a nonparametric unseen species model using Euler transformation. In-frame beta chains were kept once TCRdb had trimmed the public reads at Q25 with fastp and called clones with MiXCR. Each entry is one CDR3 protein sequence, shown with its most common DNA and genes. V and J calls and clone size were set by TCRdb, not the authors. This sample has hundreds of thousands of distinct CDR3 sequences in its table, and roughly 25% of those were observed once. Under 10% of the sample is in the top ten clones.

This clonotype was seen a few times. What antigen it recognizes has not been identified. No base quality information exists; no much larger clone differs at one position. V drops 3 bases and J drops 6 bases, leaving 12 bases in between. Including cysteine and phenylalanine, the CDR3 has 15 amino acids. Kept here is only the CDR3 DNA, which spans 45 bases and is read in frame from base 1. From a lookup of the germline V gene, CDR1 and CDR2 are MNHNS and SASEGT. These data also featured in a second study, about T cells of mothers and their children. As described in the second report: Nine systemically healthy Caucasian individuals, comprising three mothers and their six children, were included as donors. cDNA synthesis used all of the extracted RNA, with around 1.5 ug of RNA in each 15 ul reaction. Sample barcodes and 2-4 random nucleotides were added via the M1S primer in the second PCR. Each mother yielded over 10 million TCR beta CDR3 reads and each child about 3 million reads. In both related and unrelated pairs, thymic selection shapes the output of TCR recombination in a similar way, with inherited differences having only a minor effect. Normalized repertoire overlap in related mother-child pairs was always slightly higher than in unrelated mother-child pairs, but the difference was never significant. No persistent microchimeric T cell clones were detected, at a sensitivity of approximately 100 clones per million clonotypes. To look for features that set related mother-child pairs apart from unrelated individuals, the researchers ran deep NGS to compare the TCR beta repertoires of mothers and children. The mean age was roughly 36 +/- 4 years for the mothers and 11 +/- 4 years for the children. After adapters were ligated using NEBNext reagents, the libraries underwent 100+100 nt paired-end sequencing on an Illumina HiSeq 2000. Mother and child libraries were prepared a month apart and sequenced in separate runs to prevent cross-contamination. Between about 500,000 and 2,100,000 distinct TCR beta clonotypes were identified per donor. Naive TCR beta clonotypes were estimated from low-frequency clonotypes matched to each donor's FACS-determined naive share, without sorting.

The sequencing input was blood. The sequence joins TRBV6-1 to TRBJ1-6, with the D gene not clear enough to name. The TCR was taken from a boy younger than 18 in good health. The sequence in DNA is TGTGCCAGCAGTGATAGTCGGATCACTAATTCACCCCTCCACTTT. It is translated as CASSDSRITNSPLHF.